A single sample gave rise to the 13 T cell receptor beta chains below, sequenced in a study of metastatic and nonmetastatic thyroid tumors. TCRdb called clones again from the PCR reads with MiXCR. The sample lists approximately 8,000 clones, roughly 25% occurring once. The entire patient cohort was treatment-naive prior to thyroid surgery. Sequencing was carried out using tumor tissue. The source is a female donor with papillary thyroid cancer or a benign thyroid nodule (not recorded which). Some clones in this sample may be carry-over from other donors' samples.

Judged by abundance, this clone is medium-sized. The CDR3, as DNA: TGTGCCAGCAGTTCCGCCGGGACGGATTCCTACGAGCAGTACTTC. It specifies CASSSAGTDSYEQYF. The chain has TRBV28 and TRBJ2-7; D is tentatively TRBD1 or TRBD2 (5 bases each). The CDR3 runs 15 residues. CDR1 is MDHEN, CDR2 SYDVKM, per germline. Trimming took off 4 bases at V and 1 base at J, with 14 bases between the two ends.

The rearrangement links TRBV6-1 to TRBJ2-2, with 10 bases fitting TRBD2. V shed 7 bases, J shed 1 base, and the junction held 6 bases outside the gene matches. The germline CDR1 and CDR2 sequences are MNHNS and SASEGT. This CDR3 has 16 residues. CDR3 coding DNA: TGTGCCAGCACCCCACTAGCGGGACAGAACACCGGGGAGCTGTTTTTT. The encoded protein is CASTPLAGQNTGELFF.

As regards this clone: A read error may be the cause here, since a much bigger clone is one base away. The chain couples TRBV5-4 to TRBJ2-5, with D possibly being TRBD1 (5 bases). The CDR3 contains 13 residues. The germline CDR1 and CDR2 sequences are SGHNT and YYREEE (reference sequence). The CDR3 is CASSGAYQEAQYF. For the CDR3, the DNA is TGTGCCAGCAGCGGGGCCTACCAAGAGGCCCAGTACTTC.

This clone was picked up a small number of times. The gene calls are TRBV6-1 and TRBJ1-2; weak D call: TRBD1 (5 bases). Germline loops: CDR1 MNHNS, CDR2 SASEGT. Trimming removed 8 bases at V and 6 bases at J, with 22 bases between. The CDR3 is 15 residues long. The DNA of the CDR3 is TGTGCCAGCGCCCCCTTGTGGGGGACCGAGAATGGCTACACCTTC. Its translation is CASAPLWGTENGYTF.

This clone was detected many times. CDR3: CASSLVGTGNYEQYF. CDR3 bases: TGTGCCAGCAGCTTAGTCGGGACAGGGAACTACGAGCAGTACTTC. The chain carries TRBV7-9 and TRBJ2-7; 9 bases map to TRBD1. Germline V gene lookup returns CDR1 SEHNR and CDR2 FQNEAQ (reference sequence). The CDR3 is made up of 15 amino acids. The V gene end was trimmed by 1 base and the J gene end by 3 bases; junction bases not matched to a gene: 4.

This clone was seen once. The CDR3 sequence: CASSLEGAGYTF. The DNA for the CDR3 is TGTGCCAGCAGCTTAGAGGGGGCTGGCTACACCTTC. The rearrangement uses TRBV11-1 and TRBJ1-2; 7 nucleotides agree with TRBD1. The CDR3 spans 12 residues. Germline V lookup: CDR1 SGHAT, CDR2 FQDESV (reference sequence). With V trimmed by 1 base and J by 7 bases, 0 bases remained unmatched.

Judged by abundance, this clone is medium-sized (0.01 to 0.1%). The CDR3 nucleotides read TGTGCCAGCAGAGGCCGGGACGTCGAAAGGGCCCAGTACTTC. The encoded protein is CASRGRDVERAQYF. This rearrangement joins TRBV6-1 to TRBJ2-5, with D perhaps assigned TRBD1 or TRBD2 (5 bases each). Trimming took off 6 bases at V and 9 bases at J, with 20 bases between the two ends. The CDR3 covers 14 residues. Germline V gives CDR1 MNHNS, CDR2 SASEGT.

This clone counts as medium-sized. V usage is TRBV27 and J usage is TRBJ1-6; D unclear. The CDR3 spans 16 residues. Germline-derived CDR1 and CDR2 are MNHEY and SMNVEV (reference sequence). Trimming cost V 1 base and J 7 bases, with 14 bases left between them. The DNA of the CDR3 is TGTGCCAGCAGTTTATTGTTTGTCGAAGGAAATTCACCCCTCCACTTT. This encodes CASSLLFVEGNSPLHF.

This sequence joins TRBV9 and TRBJ1-5, with 8 nucleotides matching TRBD1. The V gene end was trimmed by 4 bases and the J gene end by 1 base; junction bases not matched to a gene: 1. The CDR3 consists of 14 residues. CDR1 is SGDLS, CDR2 YYNGEE, per germline. CDR3 nucleotides: TGTGCCAGCAGCCAGGGGGCGAGCAATCAGCCCCAGCATTTT. It yields the protein CASSQGASNQPQHF.

This clone was picked up many times. The rearrangement uses TRBV4-1 and TRBJ2-1; 13 bases fit TRBD2. Trimming at V came to 3 bases and at J to 7 bases, leaving 12 bases not matched to a gene. The CDR3 length is 18 residues. Germline lookup yields CDR1 MGHRA and CDR2 YSYEKL. The CDR3 reads CASSHETRTSGRLNEQFF. CDR3 DNA sequence: TGCGCCAGCAGCCATGAAACGAGGACTAGCGGGAGATTAAATGAGCAGTTCTTC.

There are a few counts of this clone. V usage is TRBV20-1 and J usage is TRBJ2-7; possible D gene TRBD2, 7 bases. Germline V lookup: CDR1 DFQATT, CDR2 SNEGSKA (reference sequence). CDR3 length: 13 amino acids. V gave up 6 bases and J gave up 4 bases, with 16 bases separating them. This CDR3 is CSAHREGTYEQYF. As DNA, the CDR3 is TGCAGTGCACACAGGGAGGGCACTTACGAGCAGTACTTC.

This clone was detected many times. J is TRBJ2-1 and V is TRBV10-3; 14 positions agree with TRBD2. Trimming at V came to 3 bases and at J to 1 base, leaving 5 bases not matched to a gene. Germline-derived CDR1 and CDR2 are ENHRY and SYGVKD. This CDR3 contains 18 residues. The DNA of the CDR3 is TGTGCCATCAGTGATTCGGGGACTAGCGGGGGTTCCTACAATGAGCAGTTCTTC. This sequence encodes CAISDSGTSGGSYNEQFF.

The genes are TRBV27 and TRBJ2-7, with a weak D call TRBD2 (5 bases). V was trimmed by 5 bases and J by 1 base, leaving 12 bases between them. This CDR3 comprises 14 residues. Germline values: CDR1 MNHEY, CDR2 SMNVEV (reference sequence). CDR3 sequence (DNA): TGTGCCAGCAGTCCCGGACTTCGATCCTACGAGCAGTACTTC. Protein sequence: CASSPGLRSYEQYF.